One sample yielded the 3 T cell receptor beta chains listed below, sequenced in a study of T cell responses to AZD1222 COVID-19 vaccine. Profiled with immunoSEQ multiplex PCR; TCRdb holds only in-frame clones, not every one. The table lists approximately 150,000 clones, just over 90% of them singletons. Source: peripheral blood, taken on day 0 of AZD1222 vaccination. The receptors originated from an adult in good health.

As concerns this clone: Other DNA sequences in the same sample also yield this CDR3. V gene TRBV7-2 combines with J gene TRBJ1-1, with D tentatively TRBD1 (6 bases). V was cut by 2 bases and J by 0 bases, with 10 bases left in between. CDR3 size: 15 residues. Germline assignment: CDR1 SGHTA and CDR2 FQGNSA. The CDR3 DNA reads TGTGCCAGCAGCTTATTGGGGGCAATGAACACTGAAGCTTTCTTT. Protein sequence: CASSLLGAMNTEAFF.

The chain has TRBV6-4 and TRBJ1-5; D is ambiguous. V was pared by 4 bases and J by 0 bases, with 10 bases between. The CDR3 loop spans 15 amino acids. Germline CDR1 and CDR2: MRHNA and SNTAGT. Here the CDR3 DNA reads TGTGCCAGCAGTGTCGGACGGGATAGCAATCAGCCCCAGCATTTT. It encodes CASSVGRDSNQPQHF.

The chain recombines TRBV4-3 with TRBJ2-6; TRBD1 might be the D (7 bases). Germline assignment: CDR1 LGHNA and CDR2 YSLEER. The CDR3 length is 20 residues. V was trimmed by 4 bases and J by 1 base, leaving 23 bases between them. CDR3 region: CASSRLGGGQKISGANVLTF. The CDR3 DNA sequence: TGCGCCAGCAGCCGATTAGGAGGGGGACAGAAAATTTCTGGGGCCAACGTCCTGACTTTC.